This TCR beta chain was captured in a study of cytomegalovirus exposure and HLA in healthy donors. Trimming took off 4 bases at V and 2 bases at J, with 14 bases between the two ends. Germline V gene lookup returns CDR1 KGHSH and CDR2 LQKENI. This CDR3 region has 15 residues. Study outcomes and limitations: Subsequent analysis of the 100 to 150 validation repertoires found a tendency for first-cohort TCR clusters to co-occur. In vitro checks showed that a few CMV-associated chains really do target CMV antigens. Published work reported that the classifier diagnosed cytomegalovirus status with high specificity and sensitivity. It was about 180 TCR beta chains that were listed as cytomegalovirus-associated.

Worth noting for this clone: Its antigen is as yet unknown.

Assay: immunoSEQ multiplex PCR; the TCRdb copy retains only in-frame clones and omits some. The sample has some 170,000 clones; over 80% are singletons. Sequences were obtained from PBMCs. The sequence came from a man aged 25-40 years in good health and CMV-seropositive. The J gene is TRBJ1-2, the V gene TRBV18; D gene unclear. The CDR3 here is CASSLGGERNYGYTF. The CDR3 DNA sequence: TGTGCCAGCTCACTTGGAGGAGAGAGAAACTATGGCTACACCTTC. The full variable domain, with the rest looked up from reference TRBV18 and TRBJ1-2, is NAGVMQNPRHLVRRRGQEARLRCSPMKGHSHVYWYRQLPEEGLKFMVYLQKENIIDESGMPKERFSAEFPKEGPSILRIQQVVRGDSAAYFCASSLGGERNYGYTFGSGTRLTVV.